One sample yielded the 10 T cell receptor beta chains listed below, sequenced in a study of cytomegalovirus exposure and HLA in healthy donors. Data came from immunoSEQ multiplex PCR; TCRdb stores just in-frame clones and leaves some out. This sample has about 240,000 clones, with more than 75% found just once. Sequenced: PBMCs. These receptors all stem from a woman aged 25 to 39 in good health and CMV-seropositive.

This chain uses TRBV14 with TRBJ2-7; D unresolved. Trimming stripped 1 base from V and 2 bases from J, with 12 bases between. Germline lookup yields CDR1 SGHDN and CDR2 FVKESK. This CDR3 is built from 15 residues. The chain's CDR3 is CASSQGLLQAYEQYF. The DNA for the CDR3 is TGTGCCAGCAGCCAAGGGCTCCTCCAAGCCTACGAGCAGTACTTC.

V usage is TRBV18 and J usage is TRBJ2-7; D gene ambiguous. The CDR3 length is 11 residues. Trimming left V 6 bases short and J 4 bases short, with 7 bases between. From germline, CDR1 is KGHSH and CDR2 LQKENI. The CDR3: CASSTLYEQYF. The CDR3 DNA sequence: TGTGCCAGCTCTACTCTTTACGAGCAGTACTTC.

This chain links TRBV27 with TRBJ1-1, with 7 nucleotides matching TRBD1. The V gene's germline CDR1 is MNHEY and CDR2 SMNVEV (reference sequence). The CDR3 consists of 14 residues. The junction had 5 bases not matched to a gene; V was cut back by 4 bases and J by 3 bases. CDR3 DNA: TGTGCCAGCAGTTCCGACAGGGCCCACACTGAAGCTTTCTTT. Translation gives CASSSDRAHTEAFF.

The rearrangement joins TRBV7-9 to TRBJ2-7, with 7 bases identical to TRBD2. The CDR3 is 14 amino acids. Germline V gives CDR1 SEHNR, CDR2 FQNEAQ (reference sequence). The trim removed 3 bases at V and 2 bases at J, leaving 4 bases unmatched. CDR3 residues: CASSFTSAAYEQYF. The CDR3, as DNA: TGTGCCAGCAGCTTCACTAGCGCGGCCTACGAGCAGTACTTC.

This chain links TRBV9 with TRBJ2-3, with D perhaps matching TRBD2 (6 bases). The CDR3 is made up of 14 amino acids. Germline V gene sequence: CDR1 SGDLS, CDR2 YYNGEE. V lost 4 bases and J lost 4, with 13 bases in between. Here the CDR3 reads CASSFRAGSDTQYF. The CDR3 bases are TGTGCCAGCAGCTTCCGGGCGGGGTCAGATACGCAGTATTTT. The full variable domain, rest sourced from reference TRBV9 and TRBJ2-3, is DSGVTQTPKHLITATGQRVTLRCSPRSGDLSVYWYQQSLDQGLQFLIQYYNGEERAKGNILERFSAQQFPDLHSELNLSSLELGDSALYFCASSFRAGSDTQYFGPGTRLTVL.

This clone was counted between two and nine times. Written as DNA, the CDR3 is TGTGCCAGCAGCTTAGACGGACTAGCGGGATACAATGAGCAGTTCTTC. Translated: CASSLDGLAGYNEQFF. The V and J genes are TRBV7-9 and TRBJ2-1, with 12 positions matching TRBD2. J was trimmed by 4 bases and V by 1 base; bases with no gene match: 2. CDR3 length equals 16 residues. Germline CDR1 SEHNR, CDR2 FQNEAQ (reference sequence).

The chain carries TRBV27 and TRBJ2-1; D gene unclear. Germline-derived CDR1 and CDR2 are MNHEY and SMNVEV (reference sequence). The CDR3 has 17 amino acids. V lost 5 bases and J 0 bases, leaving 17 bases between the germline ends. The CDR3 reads CASSPFADTLSYNEQFF. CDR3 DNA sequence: TGTGCCAGCAGTCCCTTTGCCGACACTCTCTCCTACAATGAGCAGTTCTTC.

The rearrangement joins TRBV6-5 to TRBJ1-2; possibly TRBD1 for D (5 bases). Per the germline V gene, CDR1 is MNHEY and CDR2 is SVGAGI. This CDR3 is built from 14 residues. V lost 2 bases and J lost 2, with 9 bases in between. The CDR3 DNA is TGTGCCAGCAGTTACGGCGGGGACAACTATGGCTACACCTTC. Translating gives CASSYGGDNYGYTF.

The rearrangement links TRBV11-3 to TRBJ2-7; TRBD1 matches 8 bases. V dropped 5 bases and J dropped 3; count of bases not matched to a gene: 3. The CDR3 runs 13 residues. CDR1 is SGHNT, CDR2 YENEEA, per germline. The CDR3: CASSITGGYEQYF. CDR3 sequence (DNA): TGTGCCAGCAGCATCACAGGGGGCTACGAGCAGTACTTC.

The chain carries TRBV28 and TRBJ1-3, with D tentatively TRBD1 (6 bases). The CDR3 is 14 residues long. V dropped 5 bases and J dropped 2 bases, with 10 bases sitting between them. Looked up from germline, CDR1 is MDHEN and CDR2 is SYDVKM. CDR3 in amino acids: CASSPQGPGNTIYF. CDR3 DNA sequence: TGTGCCAGCAGTCCACAGGGTCCTGGAAACACCATATATTTT.